This note documents a single T cell receptor beta chain sequence. The antigen is unknown. The V gene end was trimmed by 7 bases and the J gene end by 2 bases; junction bases not matched to a gene: 8. Germline CDR1 reads SGHNT; CDR2 reads YYREEE (reference sequence). This CDR3 has 14 amino acids. Some clones are missing from TCRdb's copy, which holds only in-frame ones; the method was immunoSEQ multiplex PCR. Seen here are around 96,000 clones, roughly 88% observed once, and the top ten hold less than 3%. This entry comes from a study of T cell responses to AZD1222 COVID-19 vaccine. Study-level points and caveats: It was only after the peak T cell response that any repertoires were sampled. Regions left unmutated in variants are reportedly the target of nearly half of spike-specific TCRs.

Here the sequenced sample was peripheral blood, taken on day 0 of AZD1222 vaccination. The clonotype comes from an adult in good health. The chain carries TRBV5-4 and TRBJ1-1, with 7 bases lining up with TRBD1. The DNA for the CDR3 is TGTGCCAGCCAAAGGAAGGGGGCAAACACTGAAGCTTTCTTT. Encoded protein: CASQRKGANTEAFF.